This note documents a single T cell receptor beta chain sequence. This sample was taken from a study of sequential checkpoint blockade in melanoma. Whole-study context: First-line arms were nivolumab then ipilimumab, or the reverse, randomized 1:1. Each arm's sequence ended with maintenance nivolumab.

V trimming: 10 bases; J trimming: 5 bases; junction bases outside the gene matches: 10. The CDR3 sequence is 13 residues long. Looked up from germline, CDR1 is SNHLY and CDR2 is FYNNEI. Sample treatment: randomized to nivolumab then ipilimumab (arm A) or the reverse (arm B). None of the patients previously received DNA-damaging chemotherapy. From thawed PBMCs, live CD3+CD8+ cells negative for CD19 and CD56 were sorted. Generated by immunoSEQ multiplex PCR, the TCRdb table keeps only in-frame clones and is missing some. This table has 25,000 to 30,000 clones, roughly 80% appearing once. The sequencing used CD8+ T cells sorted from blood (inferred from file names), collected from a patient given nivolumab and ipilimumab in sequence. The J gene is TRBJ2-5, the V gene TRBV2, with TRBD2 matching over 7 bases. This clonotype was obtained from a human donor with melanoma. The CDR3 here is CANSLAGEETQYF. CDR3 coding DNA: TGTGCCAATTCATTGGCGGGGGAGGAGACCCAGTACTTC.